The rows below give T cell receptor beta chains drawn from one sample of a study of shared clonotypes between healthy human individuals. Assay: immunoSEQ multiplex PCR; the TCRdb copy retains only in-frame clones and omits some. The sample yields 500,000 to 650,000 clones, about 80% seen once. Sequenced: PBMCs. These receptors all come from a middle-aged woman in good health. Some clones in this sample may be carry-over from other donors' samples. The CDR3 runs from the conserved cysteine through the conserved F or W. D genes are given only for firm matches. Expanded clones get a size class; other rows say once, few or many, or leave the size out.

abundance,v_gene,d_gene,j_gene,CDR3nt,CDR3aa
-,TRBV7-9,-,TRBJ2-2,TGTGCCAGCAGACAAGACTACACGAACACCGGGGAGCTGTTTTTT,CASRQDYTNTGELFF
once,TRBV28,-,TRBJ2-1,TGTGCCAGCACTTTGTTGGCGGGAAACAATGAGCAGTTCTTC,CASTLLAGNNEQFF
-,TRBV6-6,TRBD1,TRBJ2-7,TGTGCCAGCAGATCCGGGACAGGGATCTGGGAGCAGTACTTC,CASRSGTGIWEQYF
-,TRBV29-1,-,TRBJ2-7,TGCAGCGTTGGGTCCTACGAGCAGTACTTC,CSVGSYEQYF
-,TRBV5-6,TRBD1,TRBJ1-5,TGTGCCAGCAGCTTGGGGACAGGGGGCTTTCAGCCCCAGCATTTT,CASSLGTGGFQPQHF
-,TRBV18,-,TRBJ2-7,TGTGCCAGCTCACAGGGCCAAACCTACGAGCAGTACTTC,CASSQGQTYEQYF
-,TRBV7-3,-,TRBJ2-7,TGTGCCAGCAGCTCCGAGACCTACGAGCAGTACTTC,CASSSETYEQYF
-,TRBV6-1,-,TRBJ2-3,TGTGCCACCGAACCTACACAGGGAGATACGCAGTATTTT,CATEPTQGDTQYF
-,TRBV28,TRBD1,TRBJ1-5,TGTGCCAGCAGTCCCCCCGACAGGGATAATCAGCCCCAGCATTTT,CASSPPDRDNQPQHF
few,TRBV19,-,TRBJ2-1,TGTGCCAGTAGTATCGGCGATCCCTCCTACAATGAGCAGTTCTTC,CASSIGDPSYNEQFF
many,TRBV11-2,-,TRBJ2-7,TGTGCCAGCAGCTCCCCTGGAGCTGGGGGCCGGTACTTC,CASSSPGAGGRYF
-,TRBV11-2,TRBD1,TRBJ1-1,TGTGCCAGCAGCCCTTACAGACAGGGGAGGACTGAAGCTTTCTTT,CASSPYRQGRTEAFF
-,TRBV6-5,TRBD1,TRBJ1-2,TGTGCCAGCAGTTACGCGACAGGGTCTGGCTACACCTTC,CASSYATGSGYTF
-,TRBV18,TRBD2,TRBJ2-5,TGTGCCAGCTCAGCTACAACTAGCGCCGGCGGGACCCAGTACTTC,CASSATTSAGGTQYF
once,TRBV29-1,-,TRBJ2-1,TGCAGCTCGACCAACTCCCTGGGCTTCAATGAGCAGTTCTTC,CSSTNSLGFNEQFF
-,TRBV7-9,-,TRBJ2-3,TGTGCCAGCAGCGCTGCCGGGGACACCGATACGCAGTATTTT,CASSAAGDTDTQYF
-,TRBV4-3,TRBD2,TRBJ2-1,TGCGCCAGCAGCCAAGATGAGACTAGCGGCTACAATGAGCAGTTCTTC,CASSQDETSGYNEQFF
once,TRBV19,TRBD1,TRBJ2-7,TGTGCCAGTACCAACGGGGGACAGGGAACATACGAGCAGTACTTC,CASTNGGQGTYEQYF
-,TRBV6-1,-,TRBJ2-7,TGTGCCAGCAGCGACCCCGGGGCCACCAGGGAGCAGTACTTC,CASSDPGATREQYF
-,TRBV7-2,TRBD1,TRBJ2-1,TGTGCCAGCAGCCCCGACAGGGGGCGAGGGGCCTTGGGGCAGTTCTTC,CASSPDRGRGALGQFF
few,TRBV6-4,-,TRBJ2-1,TGTGCCAGCAGTGAGAGAGCCGGGTCCTACAATGAGCAGTTCTTC,CASSERAGSYNEQFF
once,TRBV7-3,-,TRBJ1-4,TGTGCCAGCAGACCTCGGGAGGGGGATTCGGGTGAAAAACTGTTTTTT,CASRPREGDSGEKLFF
-,TRBV18,TRBD1,TRBJ2-5,TGTGCCAGCTCGCGACAGGGTAGATTCCAAGAGACCCAGTACTTC,CASSRQGRFQETQYF
-,TRBV23-1,-,TRBJ1-1,TGCGCCAGCAGTCAATTCCCGGCAGAGAACACTGAAGCTTTCTTT,CASSQFPAENTEAFF
-,TRBV11-2,TRBD1,TRBJ2-3,TGTGCCAGCAGCTTGACAGGGCCAGATACGCAGTATTTT,CASSLTGPDTQYF
once,TRBV9,-,TRBJ1-3,TGTGCCAGCAGCGTCGGGGGAAATGGAAACACCATATATTTT,CASSVGGNGNTIYF
-,TRBV4-1,-,TRBJ1-1,TGCGCCAGCAGCCAAGTAGACCTTGTTAGCGGACGGGAAGCTTTCTTT,CASSQVDLVSGREAFF
-,TRBV29-1,-,TRBJ2-7,TGCAGCGTTGAAGACAGGGAAAGGTCCTACGAGCAGTACTTC,CSVEDRERSYEQYF
few,TRBV30,TRBD1,TRBJ1-4,TGTGCCTGGAGTCCAGGACAGGGTGGCGAAAAACTGTTTTTT,CAWSPGQGGEKLFF
-,TRBV10-2,-,TRBJ2-1,TGCGCCAGCAGTGAGCCAACAGGCACTGAGCAGTTCTTC,CASSEPTGTEQFF
-,TRBV9,TRBD2,TRBJ2-2,TGTGCCAGCAGCGTAGTAGCGGGAGTAGCCGGGGAGCTGTTTTTT,CASSVVAGVAGELFF
-,TRBV28,-,TRBJ2-7,TGTGCCAGCAGAAACAGGGAGCGATCCTACGAGCAGTACTTC,CASRNRERSYEQYF
once,TRBV7-6,-,TRBJ1-3,TGTGCCAGCAGCCGACCGGGGGCCTCTGGAAACACCATATATTTT,CASSRPGASGNTIYF
-,TRBV6-5,TRBD1,TRBJ1-1,TGTGCCACAACCCGGGACAGGGGAACTGAAGCTTTCTTT,CATTRDRGTEAFF
-,TRBV2,-,TRBJ2-7,TGTGCCAGCAGTAACGCCTACGAGCAGTATTTC,CASSNAYEQYF
-,TRBV7-6,-,TRBJ2-2,TGTGCCAGCAGCCCCCCCGGGACACCGAACACCGGGGAGCTGTTTTTT,CASSPPGTPNTGELFF
once,TRBV9,-,TRBJ1-1,TGTGCCAGCAGCGTAGTGGCCGAGGGGACTGAAGCTTTCTTT,CASSVVAEGTEAFF
-,TRBV28,-,TRBJ1-5,TGTGCCAGCAGTCGACGCAATCAGCCCCAGCATTTT,CASSRRNQPQHF
-,TRBV11-2,-,TRBJ1-2,TGTGCCAGCAGCCCACAAACCGGGACAATAGGTGGCTACACCTTC,CASSPQTGTIGGYTF
-,TRBV10-3,TRBD2,TRBJ2-2,TGTGCCATCAGTGTGGCGGGAGGTTCGAACACCGGGGAGCTGTTTTTT,CAISVAGGSNTGELFF
-,TRBV25-1,-,TRBJ1-2,TGTGCCAGCAGTGAATTTGGTACTCTTGATCGGGTCACCTTC,CASSEFGTLDRVTF
few,TRBV2,-,TRBJ1-5,TGTGCCAGCAGTGAGTCTGGCAGCAATCAGCCCCAGCATTTT,CASSESGSNQPQHF
-,TRBV7-2,-,TRBJ1-3,TGTGCCAGCAGCTTTGGTGTCCGGCCGGCTGGAAACACCATATATTTT,CASSFGVRPAGNTIYF
-,TRBV28,TRBD2,TRBJ2-3,TGTGCCAGCAGTTTAGAGCGGGAGTTTGCAGATACGCAGTATTTT,CASSLEREFADTQYF
-,TRBV7-9,TRBD2,TRBJ2-1,TGTGCCAGCAGTGGTACTAGCGCCGTAAGTGAGCAGTTCTTC,CASSGTSAVSEQFF
-,TRBV7-3,-,TRBJ1-4,TGTGCCAGCAGCTTAGCCGTGGGAGAAAAACTGTTTTTT,CASSLAVGEKLFF
-,TRBV19,-,TRBJ2-3,TGTGCCACCCCGCGGGATCGCACAGATACGCAGTATTTT,CATPRDRTDTQYF
-,TRBV27,-,TRBJ2-5,TGTGCCAGCAGTTTAATGGGGGGTGCCGGGGAGACCCAGTACTTC,CASSLMGGAGETQYF
-,TRBV9,-,TRBJ1-1,TGTGCCAGCAGCCCCAGGACAGTCATGAACACTGAAGCTTTCTTT,CASSPRTVMNTEAFF
-,TRBV5-6,-,TRBJ2-7,TGTGCCAGCAGCTTGGGCCCCCTCATCGGCGAGCAGTACTTC,CASSLGPLIGEQYF
-,TRBV29-1,TRBD2,TRBJ2-7,TGCAGCGTTCTCCCAGCGGGAGTATACGAGCAGTACTTC,CSVLPAGVYEQYF
-,TRBV10-3,-,TRBJ2-3,TGTGCCATCAGTCAAAGCACAGATACGCAGTATTTT,CAISQSTDTQYF
-,TRBV28,-,TRBJ1-1,TGTGCCAGCAACGTCAGGGATTTCGGCACTGAAGCTTTCTTT,CASNVRDFGTEAFF
-,TRBV7-2,TRBD1,TRBJ1-2,TGTGCCAGCAGCCCCGGACAGGCTCTTATGAGCTACACCTTC,CASSPGQALMSYTF